One sample yielded the 2 T cell receptor beta chains listed below, sequenced in a study of identical twins. A single record per CDR3 protein comes from TCRdb applying MiXCR to the 5' RACE reads. The top ten clones hold around 1.6% of a sample with 750,000 to 950,000 distinct CDR3 sequences, around an eighth of them seen once. This sample was also put to use in a study of yellow fever vaccine responses in identical twins.

What was sequenced was PBMCs. The receptors were gathered from a woman aged 18-29 years in good health.

This clonotype was counted once. The genes are TRBV5-1 and TRBJ1-3, with D possibly being TRBD1 (6 bases). Trimming took off 4 bases at V and 2 bases at J, with 10 bases between the two ends. CDR3 size: 14 residues. Germline CDR1 reads SGHRS; CDR2 reads YFSETQ. CDR3 protein: CASSRGAAGNTIYF. The CDR3 DNA sequence: TGCGCCAGCAGCCGGGGGGCGGCTGGAAACACCATATATTTT.

CDR3 sequence (DNA): TGTGCCAGCAGTTTATCGACGGGGGGCGACTACGAGCAGTACTTC. This encodes CASSLSTGGDYEQYF. The V call is TRBV27, the J call TRBJ2-7, with TRBD2 as a possible D gene (7 bases). CDR1 is MNHEY and CDR2 is SMNVEV in the germline V gene (reference sequence). There are 15 residues in the CDR3. The germline V and J ends were trimmed by 0 bases and 3 bases, with 12 bases remaining between them.